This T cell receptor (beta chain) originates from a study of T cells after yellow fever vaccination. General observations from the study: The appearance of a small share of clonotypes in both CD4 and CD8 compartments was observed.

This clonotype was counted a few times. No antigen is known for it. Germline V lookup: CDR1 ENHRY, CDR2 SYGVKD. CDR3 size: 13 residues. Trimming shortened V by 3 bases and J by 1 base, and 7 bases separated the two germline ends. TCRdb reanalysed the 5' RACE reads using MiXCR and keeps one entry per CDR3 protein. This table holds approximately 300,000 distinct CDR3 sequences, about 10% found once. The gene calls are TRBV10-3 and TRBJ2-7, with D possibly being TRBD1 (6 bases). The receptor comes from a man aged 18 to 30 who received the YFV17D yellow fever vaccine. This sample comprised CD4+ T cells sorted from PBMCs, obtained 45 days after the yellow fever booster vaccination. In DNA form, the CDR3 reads TGTGCCATCAGTGAACAGGGTTCCTACGAGCAGTACTTC. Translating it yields CAISEQGSYEQYF.